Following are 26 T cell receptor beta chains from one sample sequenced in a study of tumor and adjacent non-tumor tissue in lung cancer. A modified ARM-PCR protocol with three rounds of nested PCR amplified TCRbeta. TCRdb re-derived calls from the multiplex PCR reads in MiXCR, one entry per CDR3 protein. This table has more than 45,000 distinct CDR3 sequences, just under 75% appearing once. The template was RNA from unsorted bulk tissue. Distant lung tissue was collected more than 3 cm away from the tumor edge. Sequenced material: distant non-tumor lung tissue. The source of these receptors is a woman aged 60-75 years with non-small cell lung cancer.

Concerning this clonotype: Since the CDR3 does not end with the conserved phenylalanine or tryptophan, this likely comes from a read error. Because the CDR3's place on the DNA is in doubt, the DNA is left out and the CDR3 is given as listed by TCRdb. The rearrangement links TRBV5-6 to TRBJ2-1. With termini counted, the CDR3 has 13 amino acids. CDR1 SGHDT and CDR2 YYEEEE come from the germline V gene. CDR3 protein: CASSLQAPNEQLL.

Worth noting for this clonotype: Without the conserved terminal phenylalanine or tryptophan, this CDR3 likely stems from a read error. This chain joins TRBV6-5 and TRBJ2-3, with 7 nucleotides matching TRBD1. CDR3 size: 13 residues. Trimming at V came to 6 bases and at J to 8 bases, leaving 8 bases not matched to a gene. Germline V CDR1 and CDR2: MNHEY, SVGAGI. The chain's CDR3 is CASRQGQVPTQYY. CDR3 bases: TGTGCCAGCAGGCAAGGACAGGTCCCTACGCAGTATTAT.

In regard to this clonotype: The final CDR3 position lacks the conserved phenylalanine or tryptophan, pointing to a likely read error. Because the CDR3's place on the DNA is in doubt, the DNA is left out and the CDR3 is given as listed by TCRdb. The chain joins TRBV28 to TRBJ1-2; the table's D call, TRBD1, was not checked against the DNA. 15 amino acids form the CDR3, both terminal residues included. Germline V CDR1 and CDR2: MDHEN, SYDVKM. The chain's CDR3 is CASSLPSQGNYGYTL.

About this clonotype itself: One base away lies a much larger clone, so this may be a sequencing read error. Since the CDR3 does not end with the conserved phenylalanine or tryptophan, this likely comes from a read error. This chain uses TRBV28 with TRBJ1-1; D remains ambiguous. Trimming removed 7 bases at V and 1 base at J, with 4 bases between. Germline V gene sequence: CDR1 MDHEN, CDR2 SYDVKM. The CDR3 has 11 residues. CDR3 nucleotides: TGTGCCAGCACAGAGAACACTGAAGCTTTCTCT. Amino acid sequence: CASTENTEAFS.

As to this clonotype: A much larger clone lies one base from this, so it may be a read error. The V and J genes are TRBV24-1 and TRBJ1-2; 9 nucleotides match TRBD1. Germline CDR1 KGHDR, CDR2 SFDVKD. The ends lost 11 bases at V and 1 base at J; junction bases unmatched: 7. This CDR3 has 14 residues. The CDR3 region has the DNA TGTGCCAACAGCAACAGGGGGCGTAACTATGGCTACACCTTC. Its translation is CANSNRGRNYGYTF.

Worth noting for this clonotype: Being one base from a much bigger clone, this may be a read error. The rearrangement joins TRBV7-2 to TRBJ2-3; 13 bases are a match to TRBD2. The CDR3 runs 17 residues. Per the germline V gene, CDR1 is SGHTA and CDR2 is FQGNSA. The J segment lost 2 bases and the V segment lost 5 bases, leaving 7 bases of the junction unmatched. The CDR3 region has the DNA TGTGCCAGCAGCACCCGACTAGCGGGGGGCATCACAGATACGCAGTATTTT. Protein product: CASSTRLAGGITDTQYF.

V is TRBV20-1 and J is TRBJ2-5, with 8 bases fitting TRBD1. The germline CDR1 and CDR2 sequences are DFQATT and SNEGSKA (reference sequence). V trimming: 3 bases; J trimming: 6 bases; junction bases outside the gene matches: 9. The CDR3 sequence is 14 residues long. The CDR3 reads CSASDQGARQTQYF. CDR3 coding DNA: TGCAGTGCTAGTGATCAGGGGGCGCGGCAGACCCAGTACTTC.

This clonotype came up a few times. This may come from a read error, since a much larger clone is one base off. In DNA form, the CDR3 reads TGTGCCATCAGGGGGACAGTTGACACCGGGAAGCTGTTTTTT. Translated, it gives CAIRGTVDTGKLFF. The chain carries TRBV10-3 and TRBJ2-2; 7 bases map to TRBD1. Germline CDR1 and CDR2: ENHRY and SYGVKD. This CDR3 comprises 14 residues.

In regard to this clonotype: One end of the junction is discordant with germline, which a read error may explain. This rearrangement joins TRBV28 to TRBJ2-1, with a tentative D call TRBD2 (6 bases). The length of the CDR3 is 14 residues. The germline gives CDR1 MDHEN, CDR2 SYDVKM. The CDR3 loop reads CPSSFTSWSLEQFF. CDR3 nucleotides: TGTCCCAGCAGTTTCACTAGCTGGAGCCTCGAGCAGTTCTTC. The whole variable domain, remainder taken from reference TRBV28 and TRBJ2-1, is DVKVTQSSRYLVKRTGEKVFLECVQDMDHENMFWYRQDPGLGLRLIYFSYDVKMKEKGDIPEGYSVSREKKERFSLILESASTNQTSMYLCPSSFTSWSLEQFFGPGTRLTVL.

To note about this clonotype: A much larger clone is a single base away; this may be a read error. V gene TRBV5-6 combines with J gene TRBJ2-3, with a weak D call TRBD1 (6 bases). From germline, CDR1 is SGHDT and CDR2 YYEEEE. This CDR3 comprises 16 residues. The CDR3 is CAGSLVSGHNTDTQYF. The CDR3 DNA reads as TGTGCCGGCAGCTTGGTATCGGGACACAACACAGATACGCAGTATTTT.

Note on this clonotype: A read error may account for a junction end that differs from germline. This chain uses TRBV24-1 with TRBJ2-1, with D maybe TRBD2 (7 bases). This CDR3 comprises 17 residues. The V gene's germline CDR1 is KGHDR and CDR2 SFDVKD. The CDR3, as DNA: TGTGTCACCAGTGACCCCGGCGGGGGCCCCCGCTACAATGAGCAGTTCTTC. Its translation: CVTSDPGGGPRYNEQFF.

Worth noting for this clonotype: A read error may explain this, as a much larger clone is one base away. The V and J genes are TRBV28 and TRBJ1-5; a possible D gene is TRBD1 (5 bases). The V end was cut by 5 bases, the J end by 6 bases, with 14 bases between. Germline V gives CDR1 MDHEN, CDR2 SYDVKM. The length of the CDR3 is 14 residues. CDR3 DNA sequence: TGTGCCAGCAGTCTTGGGGGGGTTAGTCAGCCCCAGCATTTT. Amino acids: CASSLGGVSQPQHF.

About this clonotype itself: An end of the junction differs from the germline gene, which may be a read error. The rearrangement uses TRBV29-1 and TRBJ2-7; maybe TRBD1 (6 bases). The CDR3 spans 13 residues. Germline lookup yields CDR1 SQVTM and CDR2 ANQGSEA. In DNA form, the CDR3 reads TGCTACGTTGCCCCGGACAGTACGGACGAGAAGTACTTC. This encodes CYVAPDSTDEKYF.

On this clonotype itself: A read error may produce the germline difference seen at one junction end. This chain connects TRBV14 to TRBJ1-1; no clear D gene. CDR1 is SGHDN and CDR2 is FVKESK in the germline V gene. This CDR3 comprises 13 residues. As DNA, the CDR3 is TGTGCCAGCAGCTGGGTCAGGAACACTGAAGCCTTCTTT. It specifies CASSWVRNTEAFF.

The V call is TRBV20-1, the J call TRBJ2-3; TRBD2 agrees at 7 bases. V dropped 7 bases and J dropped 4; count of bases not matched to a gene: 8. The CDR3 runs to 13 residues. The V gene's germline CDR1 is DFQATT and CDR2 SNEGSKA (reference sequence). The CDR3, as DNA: TGCAGTGTCAAAGCGGGATACGCAGATACGCAGTATTTT. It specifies CSVKAGYADTQYF.

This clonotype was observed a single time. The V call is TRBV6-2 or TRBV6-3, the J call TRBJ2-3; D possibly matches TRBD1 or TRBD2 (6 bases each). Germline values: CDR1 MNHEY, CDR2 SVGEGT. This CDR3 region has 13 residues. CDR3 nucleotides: TGTACTAGCAGTATAAGGGGGGAATTAACGCAGTATTTT. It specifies CTSSIRGELTQYF.

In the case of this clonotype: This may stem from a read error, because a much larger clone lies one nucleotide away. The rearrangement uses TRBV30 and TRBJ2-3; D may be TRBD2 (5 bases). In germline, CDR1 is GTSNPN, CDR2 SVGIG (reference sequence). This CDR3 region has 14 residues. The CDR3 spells CARSWLAGTDTQYF. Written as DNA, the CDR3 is TGTGCCAGGAGCTGGCTAGCAGGCACAGATACGCAGTATTTT.

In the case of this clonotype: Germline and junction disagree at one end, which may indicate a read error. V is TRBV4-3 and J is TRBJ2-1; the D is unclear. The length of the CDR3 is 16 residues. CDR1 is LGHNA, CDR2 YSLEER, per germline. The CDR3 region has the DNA TGCGCCAGCAGCCAAGGGCGAAGGAATCTCTACAATGAGCAATTCTTC. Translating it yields CASSQGRRNLYNEQFF.

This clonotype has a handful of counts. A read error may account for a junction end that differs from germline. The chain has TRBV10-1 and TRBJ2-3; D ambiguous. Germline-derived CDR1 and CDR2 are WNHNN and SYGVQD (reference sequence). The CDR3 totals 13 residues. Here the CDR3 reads CASSDFSADMQYF. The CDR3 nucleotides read TGCGCCAGCAGTGATTTCAGCGCAGATATGCAGTATTTT.

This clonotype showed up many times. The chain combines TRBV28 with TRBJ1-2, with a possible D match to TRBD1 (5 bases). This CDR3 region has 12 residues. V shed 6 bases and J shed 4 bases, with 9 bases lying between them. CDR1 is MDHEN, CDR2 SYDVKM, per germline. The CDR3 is CASSPDSYGYTF. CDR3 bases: TGTGCCAGCAGCCCCGACAGCTATGGCTACACCTTC.

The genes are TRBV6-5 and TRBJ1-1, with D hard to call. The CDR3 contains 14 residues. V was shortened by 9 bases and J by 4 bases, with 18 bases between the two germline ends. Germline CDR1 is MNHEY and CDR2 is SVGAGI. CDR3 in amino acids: CASSRELLSTEAFF. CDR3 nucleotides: TGTGCCAGTAGCCGAGAACTTCTTAGCACTGAAGCTTTCTTT.

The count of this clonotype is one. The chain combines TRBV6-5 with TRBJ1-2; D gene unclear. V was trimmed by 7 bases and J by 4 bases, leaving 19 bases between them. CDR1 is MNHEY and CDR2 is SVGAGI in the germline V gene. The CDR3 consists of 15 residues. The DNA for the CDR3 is TGTGCCAGCAACCAAACAACTCCCCTTGGCTATGGCTACACCTTC. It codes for CASNQTTPLGYGYTF.

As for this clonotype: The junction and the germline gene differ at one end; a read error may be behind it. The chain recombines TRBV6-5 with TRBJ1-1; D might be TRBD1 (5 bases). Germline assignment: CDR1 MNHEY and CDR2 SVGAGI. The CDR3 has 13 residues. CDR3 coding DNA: TGTGCCAGCAGTTACAAGGGGAACACTGAAGTTTTCTTT. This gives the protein CASSYKGNTEVFF.

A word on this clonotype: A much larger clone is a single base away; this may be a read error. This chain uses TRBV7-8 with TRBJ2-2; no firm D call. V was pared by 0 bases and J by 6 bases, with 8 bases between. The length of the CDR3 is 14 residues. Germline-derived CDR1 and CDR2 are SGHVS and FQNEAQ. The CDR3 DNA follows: TGTGCCAGCAGCTTAGCGTCTAGTGCCGGGGAGCTGTTTTTT. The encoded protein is CASSLASSAGELFF.

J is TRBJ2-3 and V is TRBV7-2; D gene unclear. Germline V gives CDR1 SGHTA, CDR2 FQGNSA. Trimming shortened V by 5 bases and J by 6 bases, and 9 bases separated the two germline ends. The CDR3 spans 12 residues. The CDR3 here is CASSPITDTQYF. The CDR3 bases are TGTGCCAGCAGCCCCATCACGGATACGCAGTATTTT.

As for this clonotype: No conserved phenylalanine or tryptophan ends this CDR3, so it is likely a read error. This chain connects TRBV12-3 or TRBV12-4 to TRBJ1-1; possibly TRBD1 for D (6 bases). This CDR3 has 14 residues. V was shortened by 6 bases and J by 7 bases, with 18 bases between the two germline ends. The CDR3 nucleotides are TGTGCCAGCAGCCGGAGACTCCAGGGGCTTGAAGCTTTCATT. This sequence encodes CASSRRLQGLEAFI.